This T cell receptor (beta chain) appears in the sequencing data of a study of T cells in Graves' hyperthyroidism and ophthalmopathy (dated by TCRdb to the late 2010s). For the study in its entirety: Peripheral blood was collected at initial diagnosis, before any treatment. A discovery cohort of roughly 100 patients, 43 with Graves' ophthalmopathy and approximately 55 with stable Graves' hyperthyroidism, was used to find distinguishing TCR V-J signatures. Prospective prediction of ophthalmopathy was tested in an independent validation cohort consisting of some 18 hyperthyroidism patients and 15 or so patients who later progressed to ophthalmopathy. The roughly 94 discovery patients were randomly split 7:3 into training and test sets. In addition, the study compared T-cell repertoires in thyroid tissue and in blood from roughly six Graves' hyperthyroidism patients. After sampling, hyperthyroidism patients received methimazole starting at 30 mg daily, and ophthalmopathy patients received high-dose intravenous methylprednisolone. The paper describes TCR Vbeta CDR3 sequencing of 135 peripheral blood samples, made up of 43 ophthalmopathy patients, roughly 80 hyperthyroidism patients and 17 progressor patients.

Amplification of TCR beta CDR3 regions was carried out from RNA transcripts. The TCR CDR3 was subjected to a first round of RT-PCR using the HTBI primer set and the Qiagen OneStep RT-PCR kit. Libraries were constructed in a second round of multiplex PCR, after which size selection and purification were carried out. Paired-end sequencing of the libraries was performed with 100 bp reads on an Illumina HiSeq2000. The paper's processing steps were these. SOAPnuke was used to process the raw data, with reads discarded if the reads contained adapters or uncalled bases, had a mean Phred below 15, or lacked an exact constant-primer or identifier match. High-quality paired reads were merged using COPE v1.2.5, and each unique nucleotide sequence was defined as a clonotype. MiTCR v1.1 was used to align the clonotypes against IMGT TRBV, TRBD and TRBJ reference segments. Only V-J combinations with frequency above 0.0001, covering roughly 99% of repertoires, were analysed. The TCS score was defined as the ratio of F50 (clonal expansion) to E x V (chaos), calculated using BLOSUM62-based TCRdist between CDR3 peptides within each V-J. Welch's t-statistics and random forest reduced approximately 520 V-J features to 13, which were used in a naive Bayes classifier (R e1071). TCRdb reworked the public reads: Q25 trimming with fastp, MiXCR clone assembly, productive beta chains retained. Rows with one shared CDR3 protein collapse into an entry with the most common genes and DNA. TCRdb, not the original authors, processed these V and J calls. This sample gives some 350,000 distinct CDR3 sequences in total; about a sixth of them show up just once. The ten largest clones add up to 25% to 35% of the sample.

Study-level results and caveats: In cross-validation, a model built on a 13 V-J signature told ophthalmopathy apart from stable hyperthyroidism with roughly 87% sensitivity and approximately 84% specificity, and in testing the same model reached 80%/75%. Sample size was not statistically predetermined, and investigators were not blinded to group allocation. Blood samples also contained most of the expanded thyroid clonotypes (frequency above 0.001), which suggests that blood repertoires may reflect thyroid immune responses. In validation, the model predicted progression to ophthalmopathy a median of roughly 6.2 months before onset, with over 55% sensitivity and almost 75% specificity.

Hyperthyroidism patients were newly diagnosed, with disease duration under 2 months, and aged 18 to 65 years. Exclusion was applied to patients with uncontrolled infections, other autoimmune diseases, pregnancy or lactation. Diagnoses were established on the basis of clinical symptoms, serum thyroxine and TRAb, thyroid ultrasound, and orbital computed tomography. For progressor patients, blood was drawn at the first diagnosis of hyperthyroidism, before any ophthalmopathy symptoms had appeared. PBMCs were isolated from approximately 10 ml of fresh peripheral blood by Ficoll-Paque density gradient centrifugation. Progressor patients were initially diagnosed with Graves' hyperthyroidism and developed ophthalmopathy during follow-up. Trizol reagent was used to extract total RNA, and RNA quality was then checked on an Agilent 2100 Bioanalyzer. A word on this clonotype: It lacks a known antigen. Nothing much larger sits one base from this clone, and base qualities are not available.

Sequenced material: blood. This clonotype was sampled from a woman aged 18-35 years with Graves' hyperthyroidism that later progressed to Graves' ophthalmopathy.

The CDR3 amino acid sequence is: CASSQGIRHNSPLHF. The nucleotide sequence is TGTGCCAGCAGCCAAGGGATCCGACATAATTCACCCCTCCACTTT. The chain is made from TRBV3-1 and TRBJ1-6, with no reliable assignment of the D segment. Spanning cysteine to phenylalanine, the CDR3 consists of 15 amino acids. The DNA shown is the 45-base CDR3, in frame from base 1. As encoded in the germline V gene (reference sequence), CDR1 is LGHDT while CDR2 is YNNKEL. Cut back by 1 base and 5 bases, the V and J ends lie 9 bases apart.